This record looks at one T cell receptor beta chain sequence and its context. Its antigen is unidentified. The V gene's germline CDR1 is KGHSH and CDR2 LQKENI. The CDR3 covers 14 residues. Trimming cost V 0 bases and J 2 bases, with 8 bases left between them. This record comes from a study of T cell repertoires and HLA-DP antigens. Study details: Transduced HeLa cells presented HLA-DP to CD4+ T cells. Pre-culture CD4+ samples used approximately 1,200 ng DNA versus about 220 ng for CD137+CD4+ sorts.

TCRdb's table, derived via immunoSEQ multiplex PCR, lists solely in-frame clones and lacks some. Of around 90,000 clones in the sample, more than 75% are singletons; the top ten hold 1.7%. Overall study findings and caveats: Sorted CD137+ clonality was about 0.36 for both alloantigens, versus around 0.04 pre-culture. Average cumulative frequency of previously undetected clones was about 40% against one allele and around 50% against the other.

Material for sequencing was CD4+ T cells from PBMCs. The V and J genes are TRBV18 and TRBJ2-7, with D unclear. This sequence was found in a man in his forties or fifties in good health and CMV-seronegative. CDR3 nucleotide sequence: TGTGCCAGCTCACCACCCGGCGGAACCTACGAGCAGTACTTC. As protein: CASSPPGGTYEQYF.